The 4 T cell receptor beta chains presented below share a single source sample, sequenced in a study of identifying expanded T cells in peripheral blood. TCRdb's copy holds only in-frame clones and misses some; the assay was immunoSEQ multiplex PCR. In the table there are more than 85,000 clones, less than 90% of which are singletons. Sequences were obtained from blood. Source of these receptors: a person between 18 and 69 years old in good health.

The gene calls are TRBV19 and TRBJ1-5, with 8 bases fitting TRBD1. J lost 5 bases, V lost 3 bases, and 3 bases had no gene match. Germline V gene sequence: CDR1 LNHDA, CDR2 SQIVND (reference sequence). The CDR3 contains 14 residues. CDR3 DNA: TGTGCCAGTAGTATGGACAGGGTGGATCAGCCCCAGCATTTT. Translation: CASSMDRVDQPQHF.

Written as DNA, the CDR3 is TGTGCCAGCACTCCCTACGAGCAGTACTTC. Its translation: CASTPYEQYF. V usage is TRBV27 and J usage is TRBJ2-7; D is uncertain. V lost 7 bases, J lost 2 bases, and 3 bases lay in between. The CDR3 has 10 amino acids. Germline CDR1 reads MNHEY; CDR2 reads SMNVEV (reference sequence).

The V and J genes are TRBV7-2 and TRBJ2-7; D call uncertain. Germline CDR1 and CDR2: SGHTA and FQGNSA. V was clipped by 4 bases and J by 5 bases, with 9 bases between them. CDR3 length equals 12 residues. The CDR3 DNA reads TGTGCCAGCAGCTCATACGAGGACGAGCAGTACTTC. It specifies CASSSYEDEQYF.

The CDR3 region is CASSPDTKKEKLFF. The CDR3 bases are TGTGCCAGCAGCCCCGACACCAAGAAGGAAAAACTGTTTTTT. The V and J genes are TRBV6-4 and TRBJ1-4; D not resolved. The V end was cut by 6 bases, the J end by 8 bases, with 16 bases between. Germline assignment: CDR1 MRHNA and CDR2 SNTAGT. The CDR3 runs 14 residues.